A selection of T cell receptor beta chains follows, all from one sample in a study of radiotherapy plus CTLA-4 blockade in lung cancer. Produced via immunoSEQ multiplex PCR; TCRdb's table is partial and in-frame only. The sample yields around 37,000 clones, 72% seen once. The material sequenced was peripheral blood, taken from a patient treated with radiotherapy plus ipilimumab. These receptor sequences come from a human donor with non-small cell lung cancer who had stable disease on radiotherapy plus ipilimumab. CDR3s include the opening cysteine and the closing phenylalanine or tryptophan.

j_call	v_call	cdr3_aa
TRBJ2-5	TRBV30	CAWGWEGTQYF
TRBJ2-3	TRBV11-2	CASSLGQASTDTQYF
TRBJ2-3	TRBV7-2	CASSPQGIGTQYF
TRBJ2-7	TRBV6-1	CASRGQGAKGQYF
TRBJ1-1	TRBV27	CASSLSGLWMNTEAFF
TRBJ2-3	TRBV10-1	CASSGLPGGTQYF
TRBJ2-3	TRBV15	CATSRRWGTGGTDTQYF
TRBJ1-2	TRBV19	CASSIGQFNYGYTF
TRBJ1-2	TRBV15	CATSRDSQGSYGYTF
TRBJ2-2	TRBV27	CASSGTNTGELFF
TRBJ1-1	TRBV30	CACKRTNTEAFF
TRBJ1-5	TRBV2	CASGRQGGDQPQHF
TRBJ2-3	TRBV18	CASSPRTDSTDTQYF
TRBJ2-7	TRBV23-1	CASSQSVGTGYGEQYF
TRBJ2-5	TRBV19	CASSEGQKETQYF
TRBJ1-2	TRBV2	CASSEQNYGYTF
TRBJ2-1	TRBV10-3	CAITKMGAGYEQFF
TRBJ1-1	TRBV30	CAWSVSKGRTEAFF
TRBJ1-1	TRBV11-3	CASSHRQNTEAFF
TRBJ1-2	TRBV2	CASNSFSIYGYTF
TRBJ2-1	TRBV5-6	CASSPLETGYNEQFF
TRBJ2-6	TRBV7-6	CASSLSSGKLSGANVLTF
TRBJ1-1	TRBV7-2	CASSLRGATEAFF
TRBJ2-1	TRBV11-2	CASAITRGGGVDNEQFF
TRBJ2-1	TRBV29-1	CSVSGTGNEQFF
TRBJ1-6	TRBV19	CATRQGSSYNSPLHF
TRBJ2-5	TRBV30	CAWRKPLGGETQYF
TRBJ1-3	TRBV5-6	CASSLTGQGFLVGNTIYF
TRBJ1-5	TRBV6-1	CASSYTGSNQPQHF
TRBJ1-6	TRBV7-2	CASSERRERDSPLHF
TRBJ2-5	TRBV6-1	CASSKTSGRGETQYF
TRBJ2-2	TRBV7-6	CAMSRGPNTGELFF
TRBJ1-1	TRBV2	CASDRDNKAFF
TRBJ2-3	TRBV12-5	CASAAGGAPTDTQYF
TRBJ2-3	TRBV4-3	CASSQAFAGGIDTQYF
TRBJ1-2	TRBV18	CASSAGTGDYGYTF
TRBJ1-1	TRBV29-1	CSVEWGLGTEAFF
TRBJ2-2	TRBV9	CASSERGRSTGELFF
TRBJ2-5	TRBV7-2	CASSHLGPQETQYF
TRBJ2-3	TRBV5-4	CASSFDSNTDTQYF
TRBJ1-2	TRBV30	CAQLGQSYGYTF
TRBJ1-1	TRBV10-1	CASSDRQGYGTEAFF
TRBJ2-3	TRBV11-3	CASSLTSSTDTQYF
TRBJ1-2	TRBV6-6	CASSNFQGGYTF
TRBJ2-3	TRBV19	CATASGGTDTQYF
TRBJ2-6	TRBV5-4	CASSLGTSSGANVLTF
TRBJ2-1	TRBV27	CASSGRLGNEQFF
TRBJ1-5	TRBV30	CAWSVRQGVQPQHF
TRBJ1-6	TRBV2	CASSEFGREGSPLHF
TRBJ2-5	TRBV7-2	CASSPTIQVAQYF
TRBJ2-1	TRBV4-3	CASSQDWQYNEQFF
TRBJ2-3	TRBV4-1	CASSQLSRGVADTQYF